These 8 T cell receptor beta chains came from one sample sequenced in a study of pediatric ulcerative colitis. Method: immunoSEQ multiplex PCR; TCRdb's copy keeps in-frame clones and lacks some. The table includes over 10,000 clones, 60% to 80% detected once. One to two pinch biopsies were taken from the rectum during colonoscopy. Sequences were obtained from gut tissue. These receptors came from a boy aged 5-17 years who was a control in a study of pediatric ulcerative colitis.

The V call is TRBV5-1, the J call TRBJ2-1; D is tentatively TRBD1 or TRBD2 (6 bases each). Germline V gene sequence: CDR1 SGHRS, CDR2 YFSETQ. Trimming pared 5 bases from V and 3 bases from J, leaving 18 bases between. This CDR3 has 16 amino acids. This chain's CDR3 is CASSTGTEGVYNEQFF. The CDR3 DNA is TGCGCCAGCAGTACCGGGACTGAGGGGGTCTACAATGAGCAGTTCTTC. The whole variable domain, remainder taken from reference TRBV5-1 and TRBJ2-1, is KAGVTQTPRYLIKTRGQQVTLSCSPISGHRSVSWYQQTPGQGLQFLFEYFSETQRNKGNFPGRFSGRQFSNSRSEMNVSTLELGDSALYLCASSTGTEGVYNEQFFGPGTRLTVL.

The J gene is TRBJ2-5, the V gene TRBV21-1; TRBD1, the D gene given by the table, was not confirmed from the DNA. TRBV21-1 is designated a pseudogene. The CDR3 spans 14 residues. The CDR3 DNA reads TGTGCCAGCAGCCCTTTAGGACAGGGAGGGACCCAGTACTTC. Residues: CASSPLGQGGTQYF.

This clone was picked up a small number of times. V and J are TRBV23-1 and TRBJ2-7, with D hard to call. TRBV23-1 is given ORF status, its function remaining uncertain. The CDR3 consists of 13 residues. V was trimmed by 0 bases and J by 2 bases, leaving 5 bases between them. CDR3 sequence reads: CASSQSVPYEQYV. CDR3 bases: TGCGCCAGCAGTCAATCCGTCCCCTACGAGCAGTACGTC.

CDR3 nucleotides: TGTGCCAGCAAACCCTCAGGGGGGACTGAAGCTTTCTTT. Translation: CASKPSGGTEAFF. V gene TRBV11-3 combines with J gene TRBJ1-1; 7 nucleotides align to TRBD1. The V gene end was trimmed by 7 bases and the J gene end by 5 bases; junction bases not matched to a gene: 7. Germline CDR1 SGHNT, CDR2 YENEEA. This CDR3 contains 13 residues.

The chain is built from TRBV7-3 and TRBJ2-1, with 7 bases that match TRBD2. The CDR3 totals 16 residues. Germline CDR1 SGHTA, CDR2 FQGTGA. V shed 3 bases, J shed 1 base, and the junction held 6 bases outside the gene matches. CDR3 sequence reads: CASSLVGRNSYNEQFF. Here the CDR3 DNA reads TGTGCCAGCAGCTTGGTCGGGAGGAATTCCTACAATGAGCAGTTCTTC. The full variable domain, its missing parts supplied by reference TRBV7-3 and TRBJ2-1, is GAGVSQTPSNKVTEKGKYVELRCDPISGHTALYWYRQSLGQGPEFLIYFQGTGAADDSGLPNDRFFAVRPEGSVSTLKIQRTERGDSAVYLCASSLVGRNSYNEQFFGPGTRLTVL.

The chain uses TRBV10-3 and TRBJ2-5; D perhaps matches TRBD2 (6 bases). The CDR3 sequence is 14 residues long. Germline CDR1 and CDR2: ENHRY and SYGVKD. Trimming removed 0 bases from V and 2 bases from J, with 7 bases in between. CDR3: CAISESEGQETQYF. The CDR3 DNA follows: TGTGCCATCAGTGAGTCGGAGGGGCAAGAGACCCAGTACTTC.

J is TRBJ2-1 and V is TRBV7-8; 7 nucleotides match TRBD2. CDR1 is SGHVS, CDR2 FQNEAQ, per germline. The CDR3 spans 18 residues. The J segment lost 1 base and the V segment lost 4 bases, leaving 13 bases of the junction unmatched. The CDR3 here is CASSSILSGMGSYNEQFF. In nucleotides, the CDR3 is TGTGCCAGCAGCTCGATCTTAAGCGGGATGGGGTCCTACAATGAGCAGTTCTTC.

CDR3 region: CASGPNGEETQYF. The CDR3 nucleotides read TGTGCTAGTGGTCCGAACGGGGAAGAGACCCAGTACTTC. V is TRBV12-5 and J is TRBJ2-5; D possibly corresponds to TRBD2 (5 bases). Looked up from germline, CDR1 is LGHNT and CDR2 is FRNRAP. V was pared by 5 bases and J by 3 bases, with 10 bases between. The CDR3 runs to 13 residues.